This entry lists 6 T cell receptor beta chains sequenced from one sample in a study of OX40 agonist ivuxolimab in advanced cancers. Sequencing was performed with immunoSEQ multiplex PCR; in TCRdb, only in-frame clones are kept and a portion is missing. Of tens of thousands of clones listed, approximately 86% are singletons. The source material was CD4+ or CD8+ T cells sorted from blood, sampled in a trial of the OX40 agonist ivuxolimab. These TCRs come from an adult with an advanced solid tumor such as melanoma, head and neck, liver or kidney cancer.

Here the CDR3 reads CASSLPPGAVGTYIGYTF. The CDR3 bases are TGTGCCAGCAGCTTACCCCCAGGAGCCGTGGGGACATACATTGGCTACACCTTC. The chain combines TRBV7-2 with TRBJ1-2; possibly TRBD1 for D (6 bases). Germline V gene data show CDR1 as SGHTA and CDR2 as FQGNSA. Trimming removed 2 bases from V and 7 bases from J, with 26 bases in between. This CDR3 region has 18 residues.

The chain links TRBV30 to TRBJ2-7; unclear D gene. CDR1 is GTSNPN, CDR2 SVGIG, per germline (reference sequence). The CDR3 sequence is 14 residues long. With 4 bases removed from V and 2 bases from J, the gap between germline ends came to 15 bases. CDR3 nucleotides: TGTGCCTGGACCTTTTCACAGACCACCTACGAGCAGTACTTC. Its translation: CAWTFSQTTYEQYF.

This clone has a single count. This sequence joins TRBV5-1 and TRBJ2-5; D ambiguous. The germline V gene has CDR1 SGHRS and CDR2 YFSETQ. V was shortened by 0 bases and J by 1 base, with 10 bases between the two germline ends. The CDR3 is 15 residues long. Here the CDR3 DNA reads TGCGCCAGCAGCTTGGTTGGCAGGACCCAAGAGACCCAGTACTTC. Translation: CASSLVGRTQETQYF.

The chain couples TRBV28 to TRBJ1-1; D is undetermined. This CDR3 is 13 amino acids long. CDR1 MDHEN and CDR2 SYDVKM come from the germline V gene. CDR3 sequence reads: CVCREGMNTEAFF. Written as DNA, the CDR3 is TGTGTATGCCGTGAAGGGATGAACACTGAAGCTTTCTTT.

The chain employs TRBV28 and TRBJ1-1, with D uncertain. V shed 2 bases and J shed 3 bases, with 4 bases lying between them. CDR3 length: 12 amino acids. Looked up from germline, CDR1 is MDHEN and CDR2 is SYDVKM. This CDR3 is CASSLIYTEAFF. CDR3 nucleotides: TGTGCCAGCAGTTTAATTTACACTGAAGCTTTCTTT.

The CDR3 nucleotides are TGTGCCAGCAGCGTAGGGAGAAACACTGAAGCTTTCTTT. It yields the protein CASSVGRNTEAFF. The chain couples TRBV9 to TRBJ1-1, with D hard to call. Trimming removed 0 bases at V and 2 bases at J, with 5 bases between. Germline V lookup: CDR1 SGDLS, CDR2 YYNGEE. This CDR3 is 13 amino acids long. Filled out from reference TRBV9 and TRBJ1-1, the complete variable domain reads DSGVTQTPKHLITATGQRVTLRCSPRSGDLSVYWYQQSLDQGLQFLIQYYNGEERAKGNILERFSAQQFPDLHSELNLSSLELGDSALYFCASSVGRNTEAFFGQGTRLTVV.